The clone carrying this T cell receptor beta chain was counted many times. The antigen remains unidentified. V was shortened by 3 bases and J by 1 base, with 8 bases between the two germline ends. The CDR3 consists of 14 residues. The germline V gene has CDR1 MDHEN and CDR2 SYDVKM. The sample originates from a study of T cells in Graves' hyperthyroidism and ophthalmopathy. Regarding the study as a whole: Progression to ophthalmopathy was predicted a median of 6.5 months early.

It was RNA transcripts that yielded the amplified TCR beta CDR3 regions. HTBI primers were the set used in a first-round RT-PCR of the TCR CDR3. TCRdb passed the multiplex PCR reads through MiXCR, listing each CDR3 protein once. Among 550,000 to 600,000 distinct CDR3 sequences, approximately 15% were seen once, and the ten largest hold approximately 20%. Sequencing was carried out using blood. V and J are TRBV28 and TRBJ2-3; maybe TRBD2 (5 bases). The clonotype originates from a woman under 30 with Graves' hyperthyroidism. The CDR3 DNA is TGTGCCAGCAGTTTCCTTAGCGGCACAGATACGCAGTATTTT. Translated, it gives CASSFLSGTDTQYF.